This T cell receptor (beta chain) originates from a study of T cell clonotyping in hematopoietic cell transplantation. The data were produced by immunoSEQ multiplex PCR, yet TCRdb's version contains in-frame clones alone and is incomplete. This sample has 46,000 or so clones, with approximately 84% found just once. Specified time point: recipient sample about 28 days before transplant, after cytoreduction. CDR3 length: 14 residues. Trimming took 6 bases from V and 4 from J; bases not matched to a gene: 7. CDR1 MDHEN and CDR2 SYDVKM come from the germline V gene. The source material was peripheral blood mononuclear cells, sampled before stem cell transplant. This TCR derives from a man aged 60-69 years with biphenotypic leukemia. Some clones in this sample may be carry-over from other donors' samples. This chain connects TRBV28 to TRBJ2-7; TRBD2 matches at 9 bases. The CDR3 DNA sequence: TGTGCCAGCAGCCGACTAGCGGATCGGTACGAGCAGTACTTC. Its translation: CASSRLADRYEQYF.